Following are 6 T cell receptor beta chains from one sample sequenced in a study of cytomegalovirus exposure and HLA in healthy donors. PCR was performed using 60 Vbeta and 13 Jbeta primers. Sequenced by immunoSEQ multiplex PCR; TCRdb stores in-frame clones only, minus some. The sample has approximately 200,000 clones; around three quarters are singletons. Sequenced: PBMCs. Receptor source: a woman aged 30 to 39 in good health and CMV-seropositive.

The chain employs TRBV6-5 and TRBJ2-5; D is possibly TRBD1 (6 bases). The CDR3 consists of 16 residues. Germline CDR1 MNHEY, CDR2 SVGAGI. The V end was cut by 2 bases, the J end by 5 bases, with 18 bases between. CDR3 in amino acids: CASSYNTGSTVETQYF. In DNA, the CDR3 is TGTGCCAGCAGTTACAACACAGGGTCAACCGTGGAGACCCAGTACTTC.

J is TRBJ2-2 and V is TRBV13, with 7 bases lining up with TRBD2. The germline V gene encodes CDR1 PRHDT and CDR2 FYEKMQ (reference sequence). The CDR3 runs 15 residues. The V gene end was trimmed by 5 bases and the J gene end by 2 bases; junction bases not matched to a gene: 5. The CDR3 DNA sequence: TGTGCCAGCAGCCTAACTAGCGACAACACCGGGGAGCTGTTTTTT. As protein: CASSLTSDNTGELFF. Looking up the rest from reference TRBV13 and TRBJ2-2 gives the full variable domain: AAGVIQSPRHLIKEKRETATLKCYPIPRHDTVYWYQQGPGQDPQFLISFYEKMQSDKGSIPDRFSAQQFSDYHSELNMSSLELGDSALYFCASSLTSDNTGELFFGEGSRLTVL.

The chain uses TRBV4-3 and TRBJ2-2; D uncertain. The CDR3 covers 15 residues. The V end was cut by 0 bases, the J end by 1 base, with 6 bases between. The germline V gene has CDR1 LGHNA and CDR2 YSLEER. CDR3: CASSQDPRNTGELFF. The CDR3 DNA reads TGCGCCAGCAGCCAAGATCCGAGGAACACCGGGGAGCTGTTTTTT.

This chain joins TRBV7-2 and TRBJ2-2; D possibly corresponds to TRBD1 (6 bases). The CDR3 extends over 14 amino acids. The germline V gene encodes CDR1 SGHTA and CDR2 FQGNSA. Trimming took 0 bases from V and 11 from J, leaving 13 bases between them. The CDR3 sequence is CASSLATTGVELFF. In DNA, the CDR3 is TGTGCCAGCAGCTTAGCCACGACAGGCGTCGAGCTGTTTTTT.

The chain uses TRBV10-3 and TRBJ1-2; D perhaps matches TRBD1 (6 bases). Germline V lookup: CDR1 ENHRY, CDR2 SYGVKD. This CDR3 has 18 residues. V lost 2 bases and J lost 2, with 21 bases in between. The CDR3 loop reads CAISENARQEVGNYGYTF. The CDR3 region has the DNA TGTGCCATCAGTGAGAACGCCCGACAGGAGGTCGGCAACTATGGCTACACCTTC.

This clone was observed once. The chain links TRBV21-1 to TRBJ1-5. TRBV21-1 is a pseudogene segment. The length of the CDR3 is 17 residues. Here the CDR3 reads CASSKGRAGKSNQPQHF. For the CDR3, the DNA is TGTGCCAGCAGCAAAGGGAGGGCAGGGAAGAGCAATCAGCCCCAGCATTTT.